The next 15 T cell receptor beta chains were all read from a single sample in a study of blood T cell repertoires in COVID-19. Sequencing was performed with immunoSEQ multiplex PCR; in TCRdb, only in-frame clones are kept and a portion is missing. The data hold 160,000 or so clones, with approximately 82% observed a single time. Sequenced: peripheral blood. These receptors came from a woman between 50 and 59 years old with acute or convalescent COVID-19.

The V gene is TRBV3-1 (or the pseudogene TRBV3-2), the J gene TRBJ2-2; 7 positions match TRBD2. Per germline, CDR1 LGHDT and CDR2 YNNKEL (reference sequence). Trimming took 1 base from V and 6 from J; bases not matched to a gene: 8. The CDR3 is made up of 16 amino acids. The DNA of the CDR3 is TGTGCCAGCAGCCAAGGGGAGCGGGGCGGGGCCGGGGAGCTGTTTTTT. It specifies CASSQGERGGAGELFF.

This sequence joins TRBV7-3 and TRBJ2-7; 9 nucleotides align to TRBD2. CDR1 is SGHTA and CDR2 is FQGTGA in the germline V gene. The CDR3 runs to 16 residues. Unmatched junction bases numbered 9, after V lost 4 bases and J lost 2 bases. DNA for the CDR3: TGTGCCAGCAGCTCACCCCTAGCGGGATTGCCCTACGAGCAGTACTTC. Translating gives CASSSPLAGLPYEQYF.

The chain is built from TRBV3-1 (or the pseudogene TRBV3-2) and TRBJ1-6, with a weak D call TRBD1 (6 bases). CDR3 length: 15 amino acids. Germline V lookup: CDR1 LGHDT, CDR2 YNNKEL (reference sequence). Between the trimmed V and J ends, which lost 5 bases and 5 bases, there was a span of 13 bases. CDR3: CASSSQGRNNSPLHF. The CDR3 DNA reads as TGTGCCAGCAGCAGCCAGGGGAGAAATAATTCACCCCTCCACTTT.

The J gene is TRBJ1-5, the V gene TRBV7-2; 9 bases are shared with TRBD1. The CDR3 spans 14 residues. The ends lost 3 bases at V and 5 bases at J; junction bases unmatched: 2. The V gene's germline CDR1 is SGHTA and CDR2 FQGNSA. CDR3 amino acids: CASSLGQGDQPQHF. The CDR3 region has the DNA TGTGCCAGCAGCTTGGGACAGGGCGATCAGCCCCAGCATTTT.

V and J are TRBV12-3 or TRBV12-4 and TRBJ1-1; no firm D call. The V end lost 3 bases, the J end lost 11 bases, and 10 bases lay between the germline ends. There are 11 residues in the CDR3. The CDR3 nucleotides read TGTGCCAGCAGTTTCTCAGAAACGGCTTTCTTT. Encoded protein: CASSFSETAFF.

The chain is built from TRBV4-3 and TRBJ2-7; 12 bases are shared with TRBD2. The germline V gene has CDR1 LGHNA and CDR2 YSLEER. The CDR3 has 14 residues. J lost 9 bases, V lost 3 bases, and 6 bases had no gene match. In DNA form, the CDR3 reads TGCGCCAGCAGCCAGGCTAGCGGGGGGGCCGCGCAGTACTTC. Amino acids: CASSQASGGAAQYF.

CDR3 in amino acids: CASSLGVRYGYTF. The DNA for the CDR3 is TGTGCCAGCAGCTTAGGTGTGAGGTATGGCTACACCTTC. The V call is TRBV7-2, the J call TRBJ1-2; D is ambiguous. The ends were cut back, 1 base at V and 5 bases at J, with 8 bases in the middle. CDR1 is SGHTA, CDR2 FQGNSA, per germline. The CDR3 runs 13 residues. The full variable domain, rest sourced from reference TRBV7-2 and TRBJ1-2, is GAGVSQSPSNKVTEKGKDVELRCDPISGHTALYWYRQSLGQGLEFLIYFQGNSAPDKSGLPSDRFSAERTGGSVSTLTIQRTQQEDSAVYLCASSLGVRYGYTFGSGTRLTVV.

The chain couples TRBV4-1 to TRBJ2-7; 8 nucleotides align to TRBD1. V was clipped by 2 bases and J by 4 bases; unmatched bases: 7. Germline CDR1 and CDR2: MGHRA and YSYEKL. The CDR3 totals 15 residues. This CDR3 reads CASSQQDRVGYEQYF. The CDR3, as DNA: TGCGCCAGCAGCCAACAGGACAGGGTTGGGTACGAGCAGTACTTC.

This chain joins TRBV11-3 and TRBJ1-4; the match to TRBD1 covers 8 bases. The CDR3 sequence is 14 residues long. V lost 5 bases, J lost 8 bases, and 7 bases stayed unmatched. Germline V lookup: CDR1 SGHNT, CDR2 YENEEA. In DNA form, the CDR3 reads TGTGCCAGCAGCCCAAGACAGGGGTCGGAAAAACTGTTTTTT. The encoded protein is CASSPRQGSEKLFF.

J is TRBJ2-4 and V is TRBV18, with 7 bases matching TRBD1. This CDR3 comprises 15 residues. Germline-derived CDR1 and CDR2 are KGHSH and LQKENI. J lost 2 bases, V lost 6 bases, and 7 bases had no gene match. This CDR3 reads CASSGQGVTKNIQYF. DNA for the CDR3: TGTGCCAGCTCGGGTCAGGGGGTTACCAAAAACATTCAGTACTTC.

The chain is built from TRBV7-2 and TRBJ2-2; tentative D call: TRBD1 (6 bases). CDR3 size: 13 residues. The germline V gene has CDR1 SGHTA and CDR2 FQGNSA. Deletions cut 6 bases from V and 6 bases from J, with 11 bases between. The CDR3 region is CASSVRGAGELFF. CDR3 coding DNA: TGTGCCAGCAGTGTCAGGGGAGCCGGGGAGCTGTTTTTT. Based on the CDR3 plus reference TRBV7-2 and TRBJ2-2, the full variable domain is GAGVSQSPSNKVTEKGKDVELRCDPISGHTALYWYRQSLGQGLEFLIYFQGNSAPDKSGLPSDRFSAERTGGSVSTLTIQRTQQEDSAVYLCASSVRGAGELFFGEGSRLTVL.

This clone was recorded a few times. The rearrangement joins TRBV6-2 or TRBV6-3 to TRBJ2-5; the D is unclear. This CDR3 contains 15 residues. Germline V gene sequence: CDR1 MNHEY, CDR2 SVGEGT. Trimming removed 1 base from V and 3 bases from J, with 12 bases in between. CDR3: CASSYWRPQKETQYF. The CDR3, as DNA: TGTGCCAGCAGTTACTGGAGACCCCAAAAAGAGACCCAGTACTTC.

The chain has TRBV29-1 and TRBJ2-2, with 7 bases matching TRBD2. V shed 6 bases and J 6 bases; nucleotides not matched to a gene: 7. CDR1 is SQVTM and CDR2 is ANQGSEA in the germline V gene. The CDR3 is 13 residues long. Written as DNA, the CDR3 is TGCAGCGTCAACCCCGCGGGGGCCGGGGAGCTGTTTTTT. It is translated as CSVNPAGAGELFF.

This clone was counted a single time. The chain is built from TRBV6-5 and TRBJ2-7, with 8 bases aligning to TRBD1. After removal of 6 bases from V and 1 base from J, the junction contained 5 bases not matched to a gene. This CDR3 is built from 14 residues. Germline CDR1 is MNHEY and CDR2 is SVGAGI. The CDR3 nucleotides read TGTGCCAGCAGCAGGGGGCTAGGGTCCTACGAGCAGTACTTC. Protein sequence: CASSRGLGSYEQYF.

The chain is built from TRBV15 and TRBJ2-7; D remains unclear. This CDR3 is 15 amino acids long. V was trimmed by 5 bases and J by 3 bases, leaving 17 bases between them. Germline-derived CDR1 and CDR2 are LNHNV and YYDKDF (reference sequence). The CDR3 region is CATSYASSSHYEQYF. As DNA, the CDR3 is TGTGCCACCAGCTACGCCTCTTCTTCACACTACGAGCAGTACTTC.